Each of the 17 T cell receptor beta chains below was sequenced from the same sample in a study of cytomegalovirus exposure and HLA in healthy donors. Use of 60 Vbeta and 13 Jbeta primers characterized the PCR. TCRdb keeps only in-frame clones here, not all; method: immunoSEQ multiplex PCR. The sample records some 150,000 clones, roughly 8.8% being singletons. The sequencing input was PBMCs. Every receptor here comes from a woman between 35 and 50 years old in good health and CMV-seropositive.

The chain couples TRBV6-5 to TRBJ1-1; D is undetermined. The germline gives CDR1 MNHEY, CDR2 SVGAGI. The CDR3 runs to 13 residues. V was shortened by 3 bases and J by 3 bases, with 8 bases between the two germline ends. CDR3 sequence (DNA): TGTGCCAGCAGTTATGGGCCGCACACTGAAGCTTTCTTT. It translates to CASSYGPHTEAFF.

V and J are TRBV19 and TRBJ1-5; TRBD1 agrees at 8 bases. J gave up 7 bases and V 9 bases, and 11 bases lay outside the gene matches. CDR3 length: 14 residues. Germline CDR1 LNHDA, CDR2 SQIVND (reference sequence). The CDR3 region has the DNA TGTGCCAGCCGAGGGGGGACAGGATGGCAGCCCCAGCATTTT. This translates into CASRGGTGWQPQHF.

Turning to this clone: The final CDR3 position lacks the conserved phenylalanine or tryptophan, pointing to a likely read error. It is unclear where the CDR3 begins or ends on the DNA, so no DNA is shown, and the CDR3 is as TCRdb lists it. Other DNA sequences from this sample encode an identical CDR3 as well. V is TRBV7-8 and J is TRBJ2-7; TRBD1, the D gene given by the table, was not confirmed from the DNA. The CDR3 totals 13 residues, both ends included. CDR1 SGHVS and CDR2 FQNEAQ come from the germline V gene. The CDR3 protein is CASSTGQAYEKYL.

This clone has more than one count but fewer than ten. V gene TRBV4-1 combines with J gene TRBJ2-1; D might be TRBD1 (5 bases). The germline CDR1 and CDR2 sequences are MGHRA and YSYEKL. The ends were cut back, 6 bases at V and 5 bases at J, with 14 bases in the middle. This CDR3 is built from 14 residues. In DNA form, the CDR3 reads TGCGCCAGCAGAGGGCTAACAGGCAACAATGAGCAGTTCTTC. Translation: CASRGLTGNNEQFF.

The chain uses TRBV5-1 and TRBJ2-2, with TRBD2 matching over 7 bases. The germline V gene encodes CDR1 SGHRS and CDR2 YFSETQ. This CDR3 has 16 amino acids. J gave up 4 bases and V 3 bases, and 9 bases lay outside the gene matches. In DNA form, the CDR3 reads TGCGCCAGCAGCTCCATCGGGGGGACGGGCACCGGGGAGCTGTTTTTT. Translation: CASSSIGGTGTGELFF.

V is TRBV5-5 and J is TRBJ2-3; 12 bases match TRBD2. The CDR3 extends over 16 amino acids. Germline CDR1 is SGHKS and CDR2 is YYEKEE (reference sequence). Unmatched junction bases numbered 2, after V lost 0 bases and J lost 3 bases. The CDR3 loop reads CASSLASGGATDTQYF. CDR3 bases: TGTGCCAGCAGCTTGGCTAGCGGGGGGGCTACAGATACGCAGTATTTT. The variable domain in full, with the rest retrieved from reference TRBV5-5 and TRBJ2-3, is DAGVTQSPTHLIKTRGQQVTLRCSPISGHKSVSWYQQVLGQGPQFIFQYYEKEERGRGNFPDRFSARQFPNYSSELNVNALLLGDSALYLCASSLASGGATDTQYFGPGTRLTVL.

This clone was detected only a few times. The chain combines TRBV4-1 with TRBJ2-3; TRBD2 matches 16 bases. Losses at the gene ends were 0 bases for V and 3 bases for J; bases not matched to a gene: 9. The CDR3 consists of 20 residues. Germline V gene data show CDR1 as MGHRA and CDR2 as YSYEKL. The CDR3: CASSQDYGTSGGARTDTQYF. DNA for the CDR3: TGCGCCAGCAGCCAAGACTATGGGACTAGCGGGGGGGCCCGGACAGATACGCAGTATTTT.

This clone was seen more than once but under ten times. The gene calls are TRBV27 and TRBJ2-7; 8 positions match TRBD1. The trim removed 6 bases at V and 7 bases at J, leaving 11 bases unmatched. Germline CDR1 and CDR2: MNHEY and SMNVEV (reference sequence). CDR3 length: 14 amino acids. This CDR3 reads CASRRQGLPAEQYF. The CDR3 DNA reads TGTGCCAGCAGACGACAGGGGCTCCCAGCGGAGCAGTACTTC.

This clone was observed a few times. The chain recombines TRBV7-2 with TRBJ2-7; possibly TRBD2 for D (6 bases). CDR3 length equals 12 residues. Per germline, CDR1 SGHTA and CDR2 FQGNSA. The V end lost 5 bases, the J end lost 5 bases, and 10 bases lay between the germline ends. CDR3 residues: CASSQTRNEQYF. Here the CDR3 DNA reads TGTGCCAGCAGCCAGACTAGGAACGAGCAGTACTTC.

A few counts support this clone. V gene TRBV27 combines with J gene TRBJ1-5; 7 bases match TRBD1. The germline V gene has CDR1 MNHEY and CDR2 SMNVEV (reference sequence). The CDR3 covers 18 residues. V shed 0 bases, J shed 1 base, and the junction held 9 bases outside the gene matches. CDR3 region: CASSLSWGQISSNQPQHF. For the CDR3, the DNA is TGTGCCAGCAGTTTATCGTGGGGACAGATTTCGAGCAATCAGCCCCAGCATTTT.

This clone was picked up a small number of times. The V gene is TRBV5-6, the J gene TRBJ1-3, with D maybe TRBD1 (6 bases). V gave up 0 bases and J gave up 2 bases, with 6 bases separating them. This CDR3 contains 14 residues. CDR1 is SGHDT, CDR2 YYEEEE, per germline. The CDR3, as DNA: TGTGCCAGCAGCTTGGGGGGGCCTGGAAACACCATATATTTT. Protein sequence: CASSLGGPGNTIYF.

The V gene is TRBV5-4, the J gene TRBJ2-3; 10 nucleotides line up with TRBD2. The ends lost 7 bases at V and 1 base at J; junction bases unmatched: 15. This CDR3 is 18 amino acids long. The germline V gene encodes CDR1 SGHNT and CDR2 YYREEE (reference sequence). This chain's CDR3 is CASSYDRAGGFGTDTQYF. The CDR3 DNA follows: TGTGCCAGCTCATATGACCGAGCGGGGGGGTTTGGCACAGATACGCAGTATTTT.

The table lists this clone with a few counts. The V gene is TRBV29-1, the J gene TRBJ2-7; 8 nucleotides line up with TRBD1. The V gene end was trimmed by 0 bases and the J gene end by 5 bases; junction bases not matched to a gene: 3. Germline V gives CDR1 SQVTM, CDR2 ANQGSEA. This CDR3 has 13 amino acids. This CDR3 is CSVEEQGVHEQYF. CDR3 in DNA: TGCAGCGTTGAAGAACAGGGGGTCCACGAGCAGTACTTC.

This clone was observed a handful of times. This chain connects TRBV6-1 to TRBJ1-5; 10 bases are a match to TRBD1. The CDR3 has 15 residues. Per germline, CDR1 MNHNS and CDR2 SASEGT. J gave up 4 bases and V 7 bases, and 7 bases lay outside the gene matches. CDR3 DNA: TGTGCCAGCATCCCGGGACAGGGGTGGAATCAGCCCCAGCATTTT. As protein: CASIPGQGWNQPQHF.

This clone appeared a few times. J is TRBJ1-2 and V is TRBV19, with D tentatively TRBD1 (5 bases). The CDR3 is 17 amino acids. Deletions cut 3 bases from V and 3 bases from J, with 20 bases between. Per the germline V gene, CDR1 is LNHDA and CDR2 is SQIVND (reference sequence). CDR3 region: CASSIGEGRAVDYGYTF. The CDR3 region has the DNA TGTGCCAGTAGTATCGGGGAGGGCAGGGCAGTAGACTATGGCTACACCTTC.

V is TRBV10-1 and J is TRBJ2-1; TRBD2 is a possible D gene (5 bases). Germline-derived CDR1 and CDR2 are WNHNN and SYGVQD (reference sequence). V lost 0 bases to trimming and J lost 3 bases, with 9 bases between them. The CDR3 spans 15 residues. This CDR3 is CASSESSGSYNEQFF. DNA of the CDR3: TGCGCCAGCAGTGAGTCGTCGGGAAGCTACAATGAGCAGTTCTTC.

This clone was detected a few times. This chain links TRBV7-8 with TRBJ1-4; D gene uncertain. The length of the CDR3 is 15 residues. V was pared by 1 base and J by 3 bases, with 9 bases between. The V gene's germline CDR1 is SGHVS and CDR2 FQNEAQ. CDR3 sequence: CASSLDGGANEKLFF. In DNA form, the CDR3 reads TGTGCCAGCAGCTTAGATGGCGGGGCTAATGAAAAACTGTTTTTT.